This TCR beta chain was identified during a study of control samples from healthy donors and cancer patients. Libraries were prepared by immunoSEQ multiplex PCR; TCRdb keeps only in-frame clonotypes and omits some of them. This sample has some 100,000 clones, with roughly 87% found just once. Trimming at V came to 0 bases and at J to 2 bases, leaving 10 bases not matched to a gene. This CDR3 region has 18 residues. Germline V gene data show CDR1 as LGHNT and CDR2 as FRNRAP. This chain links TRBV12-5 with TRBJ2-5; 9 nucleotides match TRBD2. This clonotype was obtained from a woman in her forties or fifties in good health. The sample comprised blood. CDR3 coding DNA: TGTGCTAGTGGTTTGGTAGAGCTAGCGGGGCCCGCACAAGAGACCCAGTACTTC. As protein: CASGLVELAGPAQETQYF.